This record concerns one T cell receptor (beta chain) sequence. Germline CDR1 MDHEN, CDR2 SYDVKM. The CDR3 spans 16 residues. Trimming pared 3 bases from V and 0 bases from J, leaving 13 bases between. These data belong to a study of T-cell memory formation after mild COVID-19. TCRdb ran MiXCR on the 5' RACE reads and lists one entry per CDR3 protein. The sample contains around 250,000 distinct CDR3 sequences, roughly 16% of which appear only once. Sequencing used PBMCs or a T cell subset sorted from them (not recorded which). The V gene is TRBV28, the J gene TRBJ2-3; D might be TRBD2 (6 bases). The receptor was isolated from a man aged 18 to 29 who had mild COVID-19 (a few samples of this study predate the infection). Cell type and time point are not known. As DNA, the CDR3 is TGTGCCAGCAGTTTCGGGCGGGGAGGTAGCACAGATACGCAGTATTTT. Its protein product is CASSFGRGGSTDTQYF.